These 21 T cell receptor beta chains were sequenced from one sample in a study of STAT5B mutations in CD4+ large granular lymphocyte leukemia. Assay: immunoSEQ multiplex PCR; the TCRdb copy retains only in-frame clones and omits some. The sample includes about 38,000 clones, around 85% of them seen just once. The sample comprised CD4+ T cells from blood buffy coats. The receptor source for this set is a human donor in good health.

J is TRBJ1-2 and V is TRBV5-1, with D uncertain. Germline CDR1 SGHRS, CDR2 YFSETQ. V gave up 4 bases and J gave up 8 bases, with 6 bases separating them. The CDR3 consists of 10 residues. The CDR3 is CASSHRGYTF. CDR3 coding DNA: TGCGCCAGCAGCCACAGAGGCTACACCTTC.

The chain joins TRBV6-1 to TRBJ2-3, with D tentatively TRBD1 (6 bases). The germline V gene has CDR1 MNHNS and CDR2 SASEGT. The CDR3 spans 15 residues. V shed 5 bases and J shed 2 bases, with 14 bases lying between them. DNA for the CDR3: TGTGCCAGCAGTTTCGAAGGGGGAAACACAGATACGCAGTATTTT. This codes for CASSFEGGNTDTQYF.

This clone showed up just once. This specimen includes other DNA sequences encoding the same CDR3. The chain joins TRBV5-1 to TRBJ1-1; 7 nucleotides line up with TRBD1. J was trimmed by 1 base and V by 3 bases; bases with no gene match: 3. The CDR3 is 14 residues long. Germline values: CDR1 SGHRS, CDR2 YFSETQ. CDR3 nucleotides: TGCGCCAGCAGCTCCGGGACAGAGAACACTGAAGCTTTCTTT. This sequence encodes CASSSGTENTEAFF.

V and J are TRBV27 and TRBJ2-7; D not resolved. V was cut by 0 bases and J by 2 bases, with 2 bases left in between. The CDR3 extends over 12 amino acids. Germline V lookup: CDR1 MNHEY, CDR2 SMNVEV (reference sequence). CDR3 nucleotides: TGTGCCAGCAGTTTATCGGCCTACGAGCAGTACTTC. This codes for CASSLSAYEQYF.

The V and J genes are TRBV4-2 and TRBJ1-2, with D unresolved. The CDR3 consists of 15 residues. V was shortened by 3 bases and J by 0 bases, with 11 bases between the two germline ends. Germline V gives CDR1 LGHNA, CDR2 YNFKEQ. The CDR3 region is CASSQENGANYGYTF. The CDR3 DNA sequence: TGTGCCAGCAGCCAGGAAAATGGGGCTAACTATGGCTACACCTTC.

The chain has TRBV5-5 and TRBJ2-7; 9 bases line up with TRBD2. Per germline, CDR1 SGHKS and CDR2 YYEKEE (reference sequence). V was pared by 0 bases and J by 4 bases, with 5 bases of the junction left unmatched. This CDR3 is 15 amino acids long. CDR3 sequence (DNA): TGTGCCAGCAGCTTGGGACTAGCGGAGCCATACGAGCAGTACTTC. This translates into CASSLGLAEPYEQYF.

V usage is TRBV7-2 and J usage is TRBJ1-2, with D hard to call. Germline CDR1 is SGHTA and CDR2 is FQGNSA. This CDR3 is built from 12 residues. The V gene lost 7 bases and the J gene lost 1 base, with 7 bases spanning the gap. CDR3: CASTTLNYGYTF. The CDR3, as DNA: TGTGCCAGCACGACCCTTAACTATGGCTACACCTTC.

The gene calls are TRBV19 and TRBJ1-2; 7 positions match TRBD1. From germline, CDR1 is LNHDA and CDR2 SQIVND (reference sequence). The CDR3 runs to 15 residues. V dropped 4 bases and J dropped 5; count of bases not matched to a gene: 10. For the CDR3, the DNA is TGTGCCAGTAGTAACCAACGACAGGGCGGGTATGGCTACACCTTC. It codes for CASSNQRQGGYGYTF.

The chain employs TRBV7-2 and TRBJ1-2; D is perhaps TRBD1 (5 bases). Germline loops: CDR1 SGHTA, CDR2 FQGNSA. The germline V and J ends were trimmed by 0 bases and 5 bases, with 16 bases remaining between them. The CDR3 is 16 residues long. CDR3 nucleotides: TGTGCCAGCAGCTTAGCGGTAGGGGCCACGCAATATGGCTACACCTTC. Encoded protein: CASSLAVGATQYGYTF. Variable domain in full (rest from reference TRBV7-2 and TRBJ1-2): GAGVSQSPSNKVTEKGKDVELRCDPISGHTALYWYRQSLGQGLEFLIYFQGNSAPDKSGLPSDRFSAERTGGSVSTLTIQRTQQEDSAVYLCASSLAVGATQYGYTFGSGTRLTVV.

The CDR3 sequence is CASSPTKTGWAKNIQYF. The CDR3 coding sequence is TGTGCCAGCAGTCCAACCAAGACAGGGTGGGCCAAAAACATTCAGTACTTC. The rearrangement uses TRBV28 and TRBJ2-4; 7 nucleotides line up with TRBD1. V lost 5 bases, J lost 1 base, and 11 bases stayed unmatched. Germline assignment: CDR1 MDHEN and CDR2 SYDVKM. The CDR3 totals 17 residues.

The rearrangement joins TRBV5-1 to TRBJ1-1; the D gene is possibly TRBD1 (6 bases). The V end lost 0 bases, the J end lost 2 bases, and 8 bases lay between the germline ends. The length of the CDR3 is 14 residues. Germline V gene lookup returns CDR1 SGHRS and CDR2 YFSETQ. In DNA form, the CDR3 reads TGCGCCAGCAGCTTGGGGACAGATAACACTGAAGCTTTCTTT. The encoded protein is CASSLGTDNTEAFF. Full variable domain (outside the CDR3, taken from reference TRBV5-1 and TRBJ1-1): KAGVTQTPRYLIKTRGQQVTLSCSPISGHRSVSWYQQTPGQGLQFLFEYFSETQRNKGNFPGRFSGRQFSNSRSEMNVSTLELGDSALYLCASSLGTDNTEAFFGQGTRLTVV.

This clone has a single count. The J gene is TRBJ2-3, the V gene TRBV30; D could derive from TRBD1 or TRBD2 (5 bases each). CDR1 is GTSNPN and CDR2 is SVGIG in the germline V gene (reference sequence). Trimming pared 3 bases from V and 6 bases from J, leaving 16 bases between. The CDR3 has 14 amino acids. The CDR3 DNA reads TGTGCCTGGAGAGACCCGGGACGAGGGGATACGCAGTATTTT. Translating gives CAWRDPGRGDTQYF.

The rearrangement links TRBV30 to TRBJ2-2, with TRBD1 matching over 10 bases. Germline loops: CDR1 GTSNPN, CDR2 SVGIG (reference sequence). This CDR3 is 13 amino acids long. V lost 3 bases and J lost 7; bases outside the gene matches: 2. CDR3: CAWSGQGVGELFF. CDR3 coding DNA: TGTGCCTGGAGCGGACAGGGGGTCGGGGAGCTGTTTTTT.

V usage is TRBV5-4 and J usage is TRBJ1-4; D is uncertain. Germline V gives CDR1 SGHNT, CDR2 YYREEE (reference sequence). Trimming stripped 4 bases from V and 4 bases from J, with 8 bases between. The CDR3 spans 13 residues. CDR3 residues: CASSQDRNEKLFF. The CDR3 nucleotides are TGTGCCAGCAGCCAGGACCGTAATGAAAAACTGTTTTTT.

The rearrangement uses TRBV5-1 and TRBJ2-7; 10 nucleotides agree with TRBD1. V was pared by 3 bases and J by 7 bases, with 13 bases of the junction left unmatched. Germline V lookup: CDR1 SGHRS, CDR2 YFSETQ. The CDR3 consists of 16 residues. The CDR3 here is CASSSARDRGSWEQYF. CDR3 in DNA: TGCGCCAGCAGCTCCGCGCGGGACAGGGGATCGTGGGAGCAGTACTTC.

Here the CDR3 DNA reads TGTGCCAGCAGCCTTCGGACAGGGGGCTTTGGCACTGAAGCTTTCTTT. This gives the protein CASSLRTGGFGTEAFF. The rearrangement uses TRBV7-2 and TRBJ1-1, with TRBD1 matching over 11 bases. J lost 4 bases, V lost 5 bases, and 9 bases had no gene match. Per the germline V gene, CDR1 is SGHTA and CDR2 is FQGNSA. The CDR3 extends over 16 amino acids.

The chain combines TRBV5-4 with TRBJ2-5; weak D call: TRBD2 (5 bases). The germline V and J ends were trimmed by 0 bases and 2 bases, with 11 bases remaining between them. This CDR3 has 15 residues. The V gene's germline CDR1 is SGHNT and CDR2 YYREEE (reference sequence). CDR3 amino acids: CASSLGGSAQETQYF. The DNA of the CDR3 is TGTGCCAGCAGCTTGGGGGGTAGCGCGCAAGAGACCCAGTACTTC.

The chain combines TRBV18 with TRBJ1-1, with 7 bases fitting TRBD1. The CDR3 consists of 14 residues. Unmatched junction bases numbered 2, after V lost 3 bases and J lost 1 base. CDR1 and CDR2 (germline): KGHSH, LQKENI. The CDR3 DNA follows: TGTGCCAGCTCACCCGCAGGGGGGAACACTGAAGCTTTCTTT. Amino acid sequence: CASSPAGGNTEAFF.

This chain uses TRBV11-3 with TRBJ2-1; 10 nucleotides agree with TRBD2. The V segment lost 3 bases and the J segment 6 bases; nucleotides outside the gene matches: 5. This CDR3 is built from 15 residues. The germline CDR1 and CDR2 sequences are SGHNT and YENEEA. For the CDR3, the DNA is TGTGCCAGCAGCTTTGGAGCGGGAGGGCCCAATGAGCAGTTCTTC. It codes for CASSFGAGGPNEQFF.

The J gene is TRBJ1-5, the V gene TRBV19, with 7 bases fitting TRBD1. This CDR3 contains 15 residues. V shed 4 bases, J shed 9 bases, and the junction held 12 bases outside the gene matches. CDR1 and CDR2 (germline): LNHDA, SQIVND (reference sequence). The CDR3 nucleotides read TGTGCCAGTAGTACTAGCCTGGACAGGCAAGGGCCCCAGCATTTT. Translated, it gives CASSTSLDRQGPQHF.

The chain uses TRBV5-4 and TRBJ2-3, with 9 nucleotides matching TRBD2. V gave up 7 bases and J gave up 3 bases; unmatched junction bases: 6. From germline, CDR1 is SGHNT and CDR2 YYREEE (reference sequence). The CDR3 runs 14 residues. CDR3 in amino acids: CASGVAGGTDTQYF. CDR3 coding DNA: TGTGCCAGCGGCGTGGCGGGGGGGACAGATACGCAGTATTTT.